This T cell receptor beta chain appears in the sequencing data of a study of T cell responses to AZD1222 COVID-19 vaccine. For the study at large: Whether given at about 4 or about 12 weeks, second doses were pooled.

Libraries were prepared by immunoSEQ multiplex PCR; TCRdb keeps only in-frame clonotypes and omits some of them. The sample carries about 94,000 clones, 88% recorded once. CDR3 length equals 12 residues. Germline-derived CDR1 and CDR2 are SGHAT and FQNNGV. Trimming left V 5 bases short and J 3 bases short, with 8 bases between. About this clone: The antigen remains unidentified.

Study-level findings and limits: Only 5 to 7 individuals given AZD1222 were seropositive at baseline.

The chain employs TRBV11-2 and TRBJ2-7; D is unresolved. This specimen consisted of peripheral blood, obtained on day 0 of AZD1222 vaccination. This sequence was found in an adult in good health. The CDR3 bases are TGTGCCAGCAGCCAAAACTACTACGAGCAGTACTTC. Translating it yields CASSQNYYEQYF.